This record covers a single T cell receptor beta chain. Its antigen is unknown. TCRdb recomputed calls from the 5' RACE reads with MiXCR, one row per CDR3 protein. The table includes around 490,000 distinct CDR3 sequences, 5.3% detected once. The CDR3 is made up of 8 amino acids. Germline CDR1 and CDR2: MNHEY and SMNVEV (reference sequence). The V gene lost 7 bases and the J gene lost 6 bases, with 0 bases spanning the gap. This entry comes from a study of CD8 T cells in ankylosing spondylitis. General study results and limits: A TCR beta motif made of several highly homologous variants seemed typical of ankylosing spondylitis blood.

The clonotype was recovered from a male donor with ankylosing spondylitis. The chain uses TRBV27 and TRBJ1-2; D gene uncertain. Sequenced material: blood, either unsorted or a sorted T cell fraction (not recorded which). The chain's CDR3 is CASNGYTF. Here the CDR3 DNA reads TGTGCCAGCAATGGCTACACCTTC.